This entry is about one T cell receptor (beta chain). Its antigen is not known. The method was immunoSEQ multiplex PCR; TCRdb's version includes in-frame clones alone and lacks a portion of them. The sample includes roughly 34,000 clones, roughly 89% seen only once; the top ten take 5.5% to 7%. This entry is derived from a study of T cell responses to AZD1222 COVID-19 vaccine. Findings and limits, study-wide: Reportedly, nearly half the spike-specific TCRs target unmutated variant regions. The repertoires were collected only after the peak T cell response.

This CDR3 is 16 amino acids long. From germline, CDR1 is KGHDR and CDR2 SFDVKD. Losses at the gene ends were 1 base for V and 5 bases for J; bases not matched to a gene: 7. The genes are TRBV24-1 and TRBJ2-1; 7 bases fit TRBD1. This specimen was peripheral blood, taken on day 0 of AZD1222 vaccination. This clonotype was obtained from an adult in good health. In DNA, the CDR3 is TGTGCCACCAGTGATTTTGCTACAGGGGACCACAATGAGCAGTTCTTC. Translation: CATSDFATGDHNEQFF.